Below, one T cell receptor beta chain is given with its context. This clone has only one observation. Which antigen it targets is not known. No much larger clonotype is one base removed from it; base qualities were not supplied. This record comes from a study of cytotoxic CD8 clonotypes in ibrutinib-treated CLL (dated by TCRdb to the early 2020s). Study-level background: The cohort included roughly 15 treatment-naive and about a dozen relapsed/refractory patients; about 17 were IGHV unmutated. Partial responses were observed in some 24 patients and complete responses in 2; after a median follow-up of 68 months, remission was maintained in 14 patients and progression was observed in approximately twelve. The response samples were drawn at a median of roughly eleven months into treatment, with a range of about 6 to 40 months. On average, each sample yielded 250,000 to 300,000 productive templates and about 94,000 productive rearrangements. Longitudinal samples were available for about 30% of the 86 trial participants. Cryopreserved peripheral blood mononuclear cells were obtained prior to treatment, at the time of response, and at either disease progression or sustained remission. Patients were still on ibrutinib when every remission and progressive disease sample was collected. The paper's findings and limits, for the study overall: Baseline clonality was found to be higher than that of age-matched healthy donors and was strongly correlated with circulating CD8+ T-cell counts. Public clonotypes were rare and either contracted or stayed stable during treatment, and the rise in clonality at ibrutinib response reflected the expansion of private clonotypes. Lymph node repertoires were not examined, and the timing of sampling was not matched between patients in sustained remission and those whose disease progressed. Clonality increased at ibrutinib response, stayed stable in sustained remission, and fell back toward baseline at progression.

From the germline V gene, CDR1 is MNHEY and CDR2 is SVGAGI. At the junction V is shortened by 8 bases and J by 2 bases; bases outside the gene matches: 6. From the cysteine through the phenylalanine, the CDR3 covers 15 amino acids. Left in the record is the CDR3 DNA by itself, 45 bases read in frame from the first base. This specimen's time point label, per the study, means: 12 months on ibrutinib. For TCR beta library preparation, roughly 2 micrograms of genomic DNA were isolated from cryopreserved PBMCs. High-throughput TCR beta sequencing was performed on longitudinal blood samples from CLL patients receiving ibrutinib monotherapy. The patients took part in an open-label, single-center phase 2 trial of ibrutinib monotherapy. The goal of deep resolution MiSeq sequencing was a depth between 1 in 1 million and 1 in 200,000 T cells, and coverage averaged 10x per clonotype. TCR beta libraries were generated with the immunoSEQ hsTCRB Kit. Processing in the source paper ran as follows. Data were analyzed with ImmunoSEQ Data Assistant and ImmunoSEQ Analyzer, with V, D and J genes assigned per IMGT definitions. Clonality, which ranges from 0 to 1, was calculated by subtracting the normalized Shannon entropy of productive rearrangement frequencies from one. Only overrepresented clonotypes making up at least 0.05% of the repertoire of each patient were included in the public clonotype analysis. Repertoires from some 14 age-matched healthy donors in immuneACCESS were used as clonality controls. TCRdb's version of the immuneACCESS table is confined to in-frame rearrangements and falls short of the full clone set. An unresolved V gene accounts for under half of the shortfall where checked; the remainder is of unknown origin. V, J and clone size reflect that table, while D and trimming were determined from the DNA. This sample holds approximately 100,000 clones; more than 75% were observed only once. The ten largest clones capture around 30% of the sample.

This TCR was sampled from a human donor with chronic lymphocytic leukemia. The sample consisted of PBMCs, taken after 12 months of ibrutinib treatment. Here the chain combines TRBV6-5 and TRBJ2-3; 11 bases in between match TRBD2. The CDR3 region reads CASGASGGPTDTQYF. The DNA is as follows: TGTGCCAGCGGAGCTAGCGGGGGGCCCACAGATACGCAGTATTTT.